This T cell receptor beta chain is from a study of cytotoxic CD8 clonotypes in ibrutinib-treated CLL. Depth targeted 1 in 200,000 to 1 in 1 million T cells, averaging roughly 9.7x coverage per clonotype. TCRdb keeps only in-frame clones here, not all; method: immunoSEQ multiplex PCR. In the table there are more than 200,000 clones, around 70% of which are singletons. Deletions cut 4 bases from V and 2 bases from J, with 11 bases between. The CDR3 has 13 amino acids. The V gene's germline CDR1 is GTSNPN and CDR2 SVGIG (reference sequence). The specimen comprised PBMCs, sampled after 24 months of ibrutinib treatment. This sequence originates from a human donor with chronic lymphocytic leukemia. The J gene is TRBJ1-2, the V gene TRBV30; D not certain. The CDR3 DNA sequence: TGTGCCTGGACCATGACCCGGAACTATGGCTACACCTTC. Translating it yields CAWTMTRNYGYTF.